These T cell receptor beta chains were read from a single sample in a study of blood T cell repertoires in COVID-19. Assay: immunoSEQ multiplex PCR; the TCRdb copy retains only in-frame clones and omits some. The table has around 140,000 clones, approximately 80% seen once. Sample: peripheral blood. All receptors come from a woman aged 60-75 years with acute or convalescent COVID-19. The CDR3 runs from the conserved cysteine through the conserved F or W. Each record gives: D gene, J gene, clone size, CDR3 length, V gene, CDR3 protein, CDR3 DNA. A D gene is named only where the DNA matches it firmly. Rows may omit the clone size; those that give it use once, few, many or a size class.

D gene: TRBD2; J gene: TRBJ2-1; clone size: -; CDR3 length: 13; V gene: TRBV5-4; CDR3 protein: CAGTSGRGNEQFF; CDR3 DNA: TGTGCCGGCACTAGCGGGAGAGGGAATGAGCAGTTCTTC
D gene: -; J gene: TRBJ1-1; clone size: -; CDR3 length: 13; V gene: TRBV27; CDR3 protein: CASSWAWNTEAFF; CDR3 DNA: TGTGCCAGCAGTTGGGCATGGAACACTGAAGCTTTCTTT
D gene: -; J gene: TRBJ2-5; clone size: -; CDR3 length: 14; V gene: TRBV18; CDR3 protein: CASSPLRTEETQYF; CDR3 DNA: TGTGCCAGCTCACCACTTCGAACAGAAGAGACCCAGTACTTC
D gene: -; J gene: TRBJ2-1; clone size: once; CDR3 length: 16; V gene: TRBV6-6; CDR3 protein: CASSYLRGIRVDEQFF; CDR3 DNA: TGTGCCAGCAGTTACCTTCGAGGCATCCGGGTTGATGAGCAGTTCTTC
D gene: TRBD1; J gene: TRBJ1-1; clone size: -; CDR3 length: 13; V gene: TRBV7-9; CDR3 protein: CASSKDRPTEAFF; CDR3 DNA: TGTGCCAGCAGCAAGGACAGGCCCACTGAAGCTTTCTTT
D gene: TRBD1; J gene: TRBJ2-7; clone size: -; CDR3 length: 13; V gene: TRBV2; CDR3 protein: CAGRRDSEYEQYF; CDR3 DNA: TGTGCCGGACGCCGGGACAGTGAGTACGAGCAGTACTTC
D gene: -; J gene: TRBJ2-2; clone size: -; CDR3 length: 14; V gene: TRBV14; CDR3 protein: CASSPLANTGELFF; CDR3 DNA: TGTGCCAGCAGCCCCCTAGCGAACACCGGGGAGCTGTTTTTT
D gene: -; J gene: TRBJ1-1; clone size: -; CDR3 length: 11; V gene: TRBV5-1; CDR3 protein: CASSLGQEAFF; CDR3 DNA: TGCGCCAGCAGCTTGGGGCAGGAAGCTTTCTTT
D gene: -; J gene: TRBJ1-5; clone size: -; CDR3 length: 16; V gene: TRBV21-1; CDR3 protein: CASSNSKIYSNQPQHF; CDR3 DNA: TGTGCCAGCAGCAATAGTAAAATTTATAGCAATCAGCCCCAGCATTTT
D gene: -; J gene: TRBJ1-3; clone size: -; CDR3 length: 15; V gene: TRBV28; CDR3 protein: CASSLGARSGNTIYF; CDR3 DNA: TGTGCCAGCAGTTTGGGGGCGAGGTCTGGAAACACCATATATTTT
D gene: -; J gene: TRBJ2-3; clone size: -; CDR3 length: 13; V gene: TRBV19; CDR3 protein: CASGLAHTDTQYF; CDR3 DNA: TGTGCCAGCGGACTGGCCCACACAGATACGCAGTATTTT
D gene: -; J gene: TRBJ2-5; clone size: once; CDR3 length: 13; V gene: TRBV6-5; CDR3 protein: CASSSLLEETQYF; CDR3 DNA: TGTGCCAGCAGTTCCCTATTGGAAGAGACCCAGTACTTC
D gene: -; J gene: TRBJ2-7; clone size: -; CDR3 length: 11; V gene: TRBV11-2; CDR3 protein: CASTSTYEQYF; CDR3 DNA: TGTGCCAGCACCTCTACCTACGAGCAGTACTTC
D gene: -; J gene: TRBJ1-1; clone size: -; CDR3 length: 13; V gene: TRBV5-1; CDR3 protein: CASSLVGRAEAFF; CDR3 DNA: TGCGCCAGCAGCTTGGTAGGCAGGGCTGAAGCTTTCTTT
D gene: -; J gene: TRBJ2-7; clone size: -; CDR3 length: 13; V gene: TRBV6-4; CDR3 protein: CASKRESLREQYF; CDR3 DNA: TGTGCCAGCAAACGGGAGTCACTACGCGAGCAGTACTTC
D gene: TRBD2; J gene: TRBJ2-6; clone size: -; CDR3 length: 17; V gene: TRBV19; CDR3 protein: CASRRTSGFSGANVLTF; CDR3 DNA: TGTGCCAGTAGGCGGACTAGCGGATTCTCTGGGGCCAACGTCCTGACTTTC
D gene: TRBD1; J gene: TRBJ2-7; clone size: -; CDR3 length: 14; V gene: TRBV9; CDR3 protein: CASSVGDRGYEQYF; CDR3 DNA: TGTGCCAGCAGCGTAGGGGACAGGGGATACGAGCAGTACTTC
D gene: -; J gene: TRBJ2-2; clone size: -; CDR3 length: 15; V gene: TRBV2; CDR3 protein: CASSPYVNLVGELFF; CDR3 DNA: TGTGCCAGCAGTCCCTACGTAAACCTGGTCGGGGAGCTGTTTTTT
D gene: -; J gene: TRBJ2-7; clone size: -; CDR3 length: 11; V gene: TRBV2; CDR3 protein: CASSEANEQYF; CDR3 DNA: TGTGCCAGCAGTGAGGCCAACGAGCAGTACTTC
D gene: -; J gene: TRBJ1-3; clone size: -; CDR3 length: 15; V gene: TRBV6-5; CDR3 protein: CASTPTGSSGNTIYF; CDR3 DNA: TGTGCCAGCACCCCAACAGGGTCCTCTGGAAACACCATATATTTT
D gene: -; J gene: TRBJ1-6; clone size: -; CDR3 length: 13; V gene: TRBV5-6; CDR3 protein: CASSATGNSPLHF; CDR3 DNA: TGTGCCAGCAGCGCAACAGGGAATTCACCCCTCCACTTT
D gene: -; J gene: TRBJ2-1; clone size: -; CDR3 length: 15; V gene: TRBV5-4; CDR3 protein: CASSRLTSSYNEQFF; CDR3 DNA: TGTGCCAGCAGCCGATTGACTAGCTCCTACAATGAGCAGTTCTTC
D gene: TRBD2; J gene: TRBJ2-7; clone size: once; CDR3 length: 16; V gene: TRBV7-6; CDR3 protein: CASSLVSGLVGNEQYF; CDR3 DNA: TGTGCCAGCAGCTTGGTATCGGGACTAGTTGGGAACGAGCAGTACTTC
D gene: -; J gene: TRBJ2-1; clone size: once; CDR3 length: 14; V gene: TRBV20-1; CDR3 protein: CSASPRTNSNEQFF; CDR3 DNA: TGCAGTGCTAGTCCTAGGACTAACTCGAATGAGCAGTTCTTC
D gene: -; J gene: TRBJ1-2; clone size: -; CDR3 length: 16; V gene: TRBV14; CDR3 protein: CASSVRQALLINGYTF; CDR3 DNA: TGTGCCAGCAGCGTACGACAGGCGCTACTTATAAATGGCTACACCTTC
D gene: -; J gene: TRBJ2-2; clone size: -; CDR3 length: 16; V gene: TRBV19; CDR3 protein: CASSMLVQTNTGELFF; CDR3 DNA: TGTGCCAGTAGTATGTTAGTACAGACGAACACCGGGGAGCTGTTTTTT
D gene: TRBD2; J gene: TRBJ2-3; clone size: -; CDR3 length: 17; V gene: TRBV7-6; CDR3 protein: CASSLDLAGYQTDTQYF; CDR3 DNA: TGTGCCAGCAGCTTAGACCTAGCGGGATATCAGACAGATACGCAGTATTTT
D gene: TRBD1; J gene: TRBJ1-4; clone size: -; CDR3 length: 16; V gene: TRBV7-6; CDR3 protein: CASSFRSRGIGEKLFF; CDR3 DNA: TGTGCCAGCAGCTTTAGGTCCAGGGGGATCGGTGAAAAACTGTTTTTT
D gene: -; J gene: TRBJ1-2; clone size: -; CDR3 length: 14; V gene: TRBV27; CDR3 protein: CATREGSFSYGYTF; CDR3 DNA: TGTGCCACCCGTGAGGGATCCTTTTCCTATGGCTACACCTTC